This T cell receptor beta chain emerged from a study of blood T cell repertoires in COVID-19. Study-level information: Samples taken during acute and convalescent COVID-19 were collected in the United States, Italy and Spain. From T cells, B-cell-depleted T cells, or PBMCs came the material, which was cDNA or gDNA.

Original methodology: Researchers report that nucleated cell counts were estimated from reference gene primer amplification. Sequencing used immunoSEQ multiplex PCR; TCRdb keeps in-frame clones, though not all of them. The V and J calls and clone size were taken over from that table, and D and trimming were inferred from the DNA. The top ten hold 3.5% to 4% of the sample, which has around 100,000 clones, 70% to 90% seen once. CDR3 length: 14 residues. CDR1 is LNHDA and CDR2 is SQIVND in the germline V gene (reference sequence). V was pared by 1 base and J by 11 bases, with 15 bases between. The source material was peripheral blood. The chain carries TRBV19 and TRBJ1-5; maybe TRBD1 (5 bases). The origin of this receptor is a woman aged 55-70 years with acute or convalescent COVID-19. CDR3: CASSIGQGWAAQHF. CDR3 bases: TGTGCCAGTAGTATAGGCCAGGGTTGGGCGGCCCAGCATTTT. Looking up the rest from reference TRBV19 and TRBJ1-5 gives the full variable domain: DGGITQSPKYLFRKEGQNVTLSCEQNLNHDAMYWYRQDPGQGLRLIYYSQIVNDFQKGDIAEGYSVSREKKESFPLTVTSAQKNPTAFYLCASSIGQGWAAQHFGDGTRLSIL.